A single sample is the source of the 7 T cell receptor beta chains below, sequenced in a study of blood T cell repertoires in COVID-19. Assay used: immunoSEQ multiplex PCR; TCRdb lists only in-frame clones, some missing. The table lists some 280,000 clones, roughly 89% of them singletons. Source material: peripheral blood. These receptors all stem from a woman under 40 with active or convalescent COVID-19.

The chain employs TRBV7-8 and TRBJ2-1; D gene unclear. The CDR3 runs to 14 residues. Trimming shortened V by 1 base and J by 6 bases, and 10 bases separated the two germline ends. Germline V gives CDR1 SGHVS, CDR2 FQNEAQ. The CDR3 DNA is TGTGCCAGCAGCTTAGACGGTTCCATCAATGAGCAGTTCTTC. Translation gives CASSLDGSINEQFF.

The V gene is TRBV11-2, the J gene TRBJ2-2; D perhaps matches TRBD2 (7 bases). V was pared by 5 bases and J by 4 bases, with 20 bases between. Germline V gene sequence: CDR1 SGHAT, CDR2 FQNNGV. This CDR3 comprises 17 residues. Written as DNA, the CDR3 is TGTGCCAGCAGCCGGGGAGGGGGGATCGTGGTCACCGGGGAGCTGTTTTTT. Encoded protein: CASSRGGGIVVTGELFF.

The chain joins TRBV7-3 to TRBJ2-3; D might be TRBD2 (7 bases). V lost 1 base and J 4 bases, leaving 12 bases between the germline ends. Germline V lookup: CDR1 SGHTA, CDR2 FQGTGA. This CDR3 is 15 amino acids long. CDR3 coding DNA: TGTGCCAGCAGCTTAATGGGGGGGGCCCCAGATACGCAGTATTTT. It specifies CASSLMGGAPDTQYF.

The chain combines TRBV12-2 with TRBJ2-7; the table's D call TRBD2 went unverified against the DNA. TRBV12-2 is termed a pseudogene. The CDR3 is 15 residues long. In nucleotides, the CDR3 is TGTGCAAGTCGCTTTTCGGTCGTACTGACCTACGAGCAGTACTTC. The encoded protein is CASRFSVVLTYEQYF.

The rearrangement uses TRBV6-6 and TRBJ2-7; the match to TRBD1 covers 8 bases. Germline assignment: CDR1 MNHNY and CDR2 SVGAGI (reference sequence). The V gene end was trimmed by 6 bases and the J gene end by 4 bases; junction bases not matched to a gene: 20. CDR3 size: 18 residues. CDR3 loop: CASSRTRVTGALGYEQYF. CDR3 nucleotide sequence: TGTGCCAGCAGCCGAACCCGGGTGACAGGGGCCCTAGGATACGAGCAGTACTTC.

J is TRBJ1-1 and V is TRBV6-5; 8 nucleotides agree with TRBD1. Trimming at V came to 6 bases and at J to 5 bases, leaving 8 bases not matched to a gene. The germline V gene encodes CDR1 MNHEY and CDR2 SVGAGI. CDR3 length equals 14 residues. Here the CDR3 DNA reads TGTGCCAGCAGGCCCGACAGGGGATGGACTGAAGCTTTCTTT. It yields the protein CASRPDRGWTEAFF.

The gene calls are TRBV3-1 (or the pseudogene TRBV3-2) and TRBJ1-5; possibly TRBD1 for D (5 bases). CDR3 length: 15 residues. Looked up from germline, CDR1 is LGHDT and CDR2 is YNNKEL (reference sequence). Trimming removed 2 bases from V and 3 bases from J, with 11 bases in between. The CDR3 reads CASSQIGHPNQPQHF. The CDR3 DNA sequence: TGTGCCAGCAGCCAAATCGGACATCCCAATCAGCCCCAGCATTTT.